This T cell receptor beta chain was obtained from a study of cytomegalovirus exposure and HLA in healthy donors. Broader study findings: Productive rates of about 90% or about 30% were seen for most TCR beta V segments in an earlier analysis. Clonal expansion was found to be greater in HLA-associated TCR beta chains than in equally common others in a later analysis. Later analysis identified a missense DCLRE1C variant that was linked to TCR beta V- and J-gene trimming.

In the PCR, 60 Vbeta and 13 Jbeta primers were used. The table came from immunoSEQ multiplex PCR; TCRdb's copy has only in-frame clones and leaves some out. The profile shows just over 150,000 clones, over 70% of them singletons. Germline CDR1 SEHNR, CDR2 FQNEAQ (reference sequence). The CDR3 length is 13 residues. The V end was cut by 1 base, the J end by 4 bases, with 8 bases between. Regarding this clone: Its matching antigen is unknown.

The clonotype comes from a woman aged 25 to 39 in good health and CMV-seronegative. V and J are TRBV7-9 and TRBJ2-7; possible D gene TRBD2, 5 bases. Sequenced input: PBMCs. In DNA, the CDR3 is TGTGCCAGCAGCTTAGGGACGGGATACGAGCAGTACTTC. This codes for CASSLGTGYEQYF.